This T cell receptor (beta chain) was documented in a study of T cell responses to AZD1222 COVID-19 vaccine. General observations from the study: Along spike, vaccine-associated CD4 TCRs were found throughout, with dominance at 160-218 and 743-854. There were repertoire samples only from the period after the peak T cell response.

Repertoires were generated with immunoSEQ multiplex PCR, while TCRdb's copy carries only in-frame clones and drops some. The table includes 250,000 to 300,000 clones, 90% to 95% detected once. Concerning this clone itself: Its matching antigen is unknown.

V lost 9 bases, J lost 4 bases, and 3 bases stayed unmatched. This CDR3 contains 13 residues. Germline assignment: CDR1 MNHNS and CDR2 SASEGT. The starting material was peripheral blood, obtained 28 days after the second AZD1222 dose. This TCR derives from an adult who received the AZD1222 COVID-19 vaccine. J is TRBJ2-1 and V is TRBV6-1; 10 positions match TRBD2. The CDR3 spells CASSGGLYNEQFF. The CDR3 DNA is TGTGCCAGTAGCGGGGGGCTATACAATGAGCAGTTCTTC.